Listed here are 32 T cell receptor beta chains from one sample, sequenced in a study of response to subunit inactivated influenza vaccine. MiXCR was run by TCRdb on the RT-PCR reads, yielding one entry per CDR3 protein. The data contain hundreds of thousands of distinct CDR3 sequences, 12% to 15% of them seen just once; the ten biggest clones take up about 7.6%. The sequencing used PBMCs from blood, collected 14 days before vaccination. These receptor sequences come from a man aged 45 to 65 who received an inactivated influenza vaccine.

There are a few counts of this clonotype. The chain employs TRBV7-2 and TRBJ2-5; possible D gene TRBD1, 5 bases. CDR1 is SGHTA and CDR2 is FQGNSA in the germline V gene. The CDR3 is 14 residues long. Trimming left V 2 bases short and J 4 bases short, with 11 bases between. The CDR3 DNA follows: TGTGCCAGCAGCTTAAGCAGGGCGGTAGAGACCCAGTACTTC. It translates to CASSLSRAVETQYF.

This sequence joins TRBV4-2 and TRBJ1-6; D is perhaps TRBD1 (5 bases). Germline V gene lookup returns CDR1 LGHNA and CDR2 YNFKEQ. The V end was cut by 4 bases, the J end by 13 bases, with 17 bases between. The CDR3 runs to 14 residues. This CDR3 reads CASSPDPQVNPLHF. CDR3 in DNA: TGTGCCAGCAGCCCCGACCCACAGGTGAACCCCCTCCACTTT.

The chain employs TRBV5-4 and TRBJ2-5, with D possibly being TRBD1 or TRBD2 (5 bases each). Trimming left V 4 bases short and J 5 bases short, with 18 bases between. The length of the CDR3 is 15 residues. Germline V gives CDR1 SGHNT, CDR2 YYREEE (reference sequence). CDR3 amino acids: CASSRASGASETQYF. CDR3 coding DNA: TGTGCCAGCAGCCGCGCCTCCGGGGCCTCGGAGACCCAGTACTTC.

V is TRBV29-1 and J is TRBJ2-5; 11 nucleotides align to TRBD2. From germline, CDR1 is SQVTM and CDR2 ANQGSEA. The CDR3 sequence is 17 residues long. Trimming removed 4 bases from V and 2 bases from J; junction bases left unmatched: 12. The DNA of the CDR3 is TGCAGCGTTGTCCCGCCTTCGGGACTAGCGGTACAAGAGACCCAGTACTTC. Translation: CSVVPPSGLAVQETQYF.

In this sample, this clonotype turned up a few times. The J gene is TRBJ1-1, the V gene TRBV20-1; D gene ambiguous. CDR1 DFQATT and CDR2 SNEGSKA come from the germline V gene (reference sequence). There are 13 residues in the CDR3. V was clipped by 2 bases and J by 5 bases, with 12 bases between them. The CDR3 region has the DNA TGCAGTGCTAGACGGGCAGGCGGGACTGAAGCTTTCTTT. Protein: CSARRAGGTEAFF.

The V gene is TRBV25-1, the J gene TRBJ2-7; D gene unclear. The CDR3 is 12 amino acids. V was trimmed by 5 bases and J by 6 bases, leaving 11 bases between them. Germline CDR1 and CDR2: MGHDK and SYGVNS. The CDR3 sequence: CASSFPPGEQYF. CDR3 coding DNA: TGTGCCAGCAGTTTCCCCCCTGGCGAGCAGTACTTC.

The chain employs TRBV7-6 and TRBJ2-7; 8 bases align to TRBD1. V gave up 5 bases and J gave up 0 bases; unmatched junction bases: 6. Germline CDR1 SGHVS, CDR2 FNYEAQ. The CDR3 sequence is 15 residues long. CDR3 nucleotides: TGTGCCAGCAGCACAGGGGGGATTAGCTCCTACGAGCAGTACTTC. It translates to CASSTGGISSYEQYF.

This rearrangement joins TRBV6-1 to TRBJ2-2; D ambiguous. The CDR3 extends over 12 amino acids. Trimming stripped 7 bases from V and 6 bases from J, with 9 bases between. The germline CDR1 and CDR2 sequences are MNHNS and SASEGT. CDR3 DNA sequence: TGTGCCAGCACCGAGGCCCCCGGGGAGCTGTTTTTT. This sequence encodes CASTEAPGELFF.

The rearrangement joins TRBV7-2 to TRBJ2-7, with 9 bases aligning to TRBD2. Per the germline V gene, CDR1 is SGHTA and CDR2 is FQGNSA. The CDR3 consists of 15 residues. V gave up 5 bases and J gave up 0 bases; unmatched junction bases: 5. The CDR3 loop is CASSPGLAHSYEQYF. The CDR3 DNA follows: TGTGCCAGCAGCCCAGGACTAGCGCACTCCTACGAGCAGTACTTC.

This chain uses TRBV20-1 with TRBJ2-3; D possibly uses TRBD1 or TRBD2 (6 bases each). The V and J ends lost 3 bases and 2 bases respectively, with 12 bases between them. The germline gives CDR1 DFQATT, CDR2 SNEGSKA (reference sequence). The CDR3 is 14 amino acids. The DNA for the CDR3 is TGCAGTGCTAGGAGGGGGGCCAACACAGATACGCAGTATTTT. Protein product: CSARRGANTDTQYF.

The chain has TRBV2 and TRBJ2-7, with 7 bases identical to TRBD1. The germline CDR1 and CDR2 sequences are SNHLY and FYNNEI. The CDR3 loop spans 13 amino acids. With 7 bases clipped from V and 0 bases from J, the junction kept 3 bases outside the gene matches. DNA of the CDR3: TGTGCCAGCATACCAGGGGGCTCCTACGAGCAGTACTTC. This gives the protein CASIPGGSYEQYF.

This clonotype was counted only a few times. The J gene is TRBJ2-2, the V gene TRBV30; D could derive from TRBD1 or TRBD2 (5 bases each). Per the germline V gene, CDR1 is GTSNPN and CDR2 is SVGIG (reference sequence). The V gene lost 3 bases and the J gene lost 1 base, with 15 bases spanning the gap. This CDR3 has 16 residues. The DNA for the CDR3 is TGTGCCTGGAGGTCGCCGGGACCCCGGAACACCGGGGAGCTGTTTTTT. It specifies CAWRSPGPRNTGELFF. Full variable domain (remainder filled in from reference TRBV30 and TRBJ2-2): SQTIHQWPATLVQPVGSPLSLECTVEGTSNPNLYWYRQAAGRGLQLLFYSVGIGQISSEVPQNLSASRPQDRQFILSSKKLLLSDSGFYLCAWRSPGPRNTGELFFGEGSRLTVL.

This clonotype was counted many times. CDR3 DNA sequence: TGTGCCAGCAGCGCCTCAAAGGGGGTAACCACCGGGGAGCTGTTTTTT. Its translation is CASSASKGVTTGELFF. The chain is built from TRBV11-2 and TRBJ2-2; D may be TRBD1 (6 bases). The V gene lost 5 bases and the J gene lost 4 bases, with 17 bases spanning the gap. CDR1 is SGHAT, CDR2 FQNNGV, per germline. CDR3 length equals 16 residues.

The chain employs TRBV6-2 or TRBV6-3 and TRBJ2-1; the match to TRBD2 covers 12 bases. After removal of 4 bases from V and 3 bases from J, the junction contained 7 bases not matched to a gene. Germline V gene lookup returns CDR1 MNHEY and CDR2 SVGEGT. The CDR3 has 17 amino acids. The CDR3 reads CASSSLAGGTLYNEQFF. For the CDR3, the DNA is TGTGCCAGCAGTTCTCTAGCGGGGGGGACTCTCTACAATGAGCAGTTCTTC.

This clonotype was found a few times. The chain employs TRBV5-6 and TRBJ2-3; 7 nucleotides line up with TRBD2. CDR3 size: 15 residues. Germline values: CDR1 SGHDT, CDR2 YYEEEE. V was clipped by 2 bases and J by 4 bases; unmatched bases: 7. CDR3 residues: CASSLAGRFADTQYF. CDR3 nucleotide sequence: TGTGCCAGCAGCTTAGCGGGAAGGTTCGCAGATACGCAGTATTTT.

Only a few counts were recorded for this clonotype. The chain combines TRBV29-1 with TRBJ2-2; a possible D gene is TRBD1 (6 bases). CDR1 is SQVTM and CDR2 is ANQGSEA in the germline V gene. The CDR3 is made up of 15 amino acids. The V end was cut by 5 bases, the J end by 7 bases, with 20 bases between. The CDR3 DNA follows: TGCAGCGTTTGGACAGAGCCAGTTTATGGCGGGGAGCTGTTTTTT. This gives the protein CSVWTEPVYGGELFF.

The V and J genes are TRBV11-2 and TRBJ2-5, with 8 bases lining up with TRBD2. Germline CDR1 SGHAT, CDR2 FQNNGV. V shed 6 bases, J shed 5 bases, and the junction held 20 bases outside the gene matches. The CDR3 runs to 18 residues. The CDR3 nucleotides read TGTGCCAGCAGTACCTCCGGGGGGGCCCGGTCCGGCTTGGAGACCCAGTACTTC. The encoded protein is CASSTSGGARSGLETQYF.

The chain joins TRBV20-1 to TRBJ2-7, with no clear D. V was pared by 7 bases and J by 1 base, with 8 bases between. Germline values: CDR1 DFQATT, CDR2 SNEGSKA (reference sequence). There are 11 residues in the CDR3. The CDR3 DNA reads TGCAGTGTCTTCAGGTCCTACGAGCAGTACTTC. Amino acid sequence: CSVFRSYEQYF.

J is TRBJ2-7 and V is TRBV6-2 or TRBV6-3, with 10 bases aligning to TRBD2. Germline V lookup: CDR1 MNHEY, CDR2 SVGEGT. This CDR3 comprises 16 residues. V lost 8 bases, J lost 2 bases, and 12 bases stayed unmatched. The CDR3 loop reads CASCLSGTSAPYEQYF. In DNA form, the CDR3 reads TGTGCCAGCTGCCTTTCCGGGACTAGCGCTCCCTACGAGCAGTACTTC.

Remarks on this clonotype: A much larger clone is a single base away; this may be a read error. The V gene is TRBV20-1, the J gene TRBJ2-3; 8 bases align to TRBD2. J lost 6 bases, V lost 8 bases, and 13 bases had no gene match. The CDR3 is 14 residues long. CDR1 and CDR2 (germline): DFQATT, SNEGSKA (reference sequence). The CDR3 DNA is TGCAGTTTCACCCCCGCCGGGGGGGTGGATACGCAGTATTTT. The encoded protein is CSFTPAGGVDTQYF.

This clonotype showed up many times. This sequence joins TRBV6-5 and TRBJ1-2; D unresolved. The CDR3 is 13 amino acids. Trimming removed 2 bases at V and 0 bases at J, with 4 bases between. Germline V gene sequence: CDR1 MNHEY, CDR2 SVGAGI. The CDR3 here is CASSYAANYGYTF. The CDR3 bases are TGTGCCAGCAGTTACGCCGCTAACTATGGCTACACCTTC.

This clonotype was counted between two and nine times. The V and J genes are TRBV6-2 or TRBV6-3 and TRBJ2-7, with 10 bases lining up with TRBD1. The CDR3 runs 14 residues. The germline CDR1 and CDR2 sequences are MNHEY and SVGEGT. The J segment lost 0 bases and the V segment lost 6 bases, leaving 2 bases of the junction unmatched. The CDR3 DNA is TGTGCCAGCAGAGGACAGGGGGGCTCCTACGAGCAGTACTTC. Translation: CASRGQGGSYEQYF.

This clonotype has a handful of counts. V and J are TRBV12-3 or TRBV12-4 and TRBJ1-2, with a tentative D call TRBD1 (6 bases). This CDR3 comprises 13 residues. Deletions cut 6 bases from V and 3 bases from J, with 11 bases between. The CDR3 protein is CASRRGGYYGYTF. The CDR3 DNA reads as TGTGCCAGCAGAAGAGGGGGATACTATGGCTACACCTTC.

This clonotype occurred a few times. The chain joins TRBV7-2 to TRBJ1-1; D gene unclear. Germline lookup yields CDR1 SGHTA and CDR2 FQGNSA. V lost 5 bases and J lost 7, with 8 bases in between. The CDR3 loop spans 11 amino acids. The CDR3 DNA follows: TGTGCCAGCAGCGCCGCCATTGAAGCTTTCTTT. Amino acid sequence: CASSAAIEAFF.

This chain uses TRBV29-1 with TRBJ2-7, with D perhaps TRBD1 or TRBD2 (5 bases each). Trimming took off 4 bases at V and 5 bases at J, with 18 bases between the two ends. The CDR3 length is 14 residues. Looked up from germline, CDR1 is SQVTM and CDR2 is ANQGSEA. CDR3 sequence (DNA): TGCAGCGTTGGATCCGGGACGGTTTCTAACGAGCAGTACTTC. This gives the protein CSVGSGTVSNEQYF.

This clonotype has just a few counts. The J gene is TRBJ1-6, the V gene TRBV6-6; TRBD1 agrees at 9 bases. Unmatched junction bases numbered 2, after V lost 6 bases and J lost 8 bases. Germline values: CDR1 MNHNY, CDR2 SVGAGI (reference sequence). This CDR3 is built from 13 residues. CDR3 amino acids: CASRQGADSPLHF. DNA of the CDR3: TGTGCCAGCAGACAGGGGGCGGATTCACCCCTCCACTTT.

J is TRBJ2-7 and V is TRBV5-1; unclear D gene. Germline lookup yields CDR1 SGHRS and CDR2 YFSETQ. This CDR3 contains 12 residues. V lost 6 bases and J 4 bases, leaving 11 bases between the germline ends. The CDR3 nucleotides are TGCGCCAGCAAGGCAGCCCCGTACGAGCAGTACTTC. Its protein is CASKAAPYEQYF.

This clonotype was detected only a few times. The V call is TRBV7-2, the J call TRBJ2-3, with D possibly TRBD1 on 5 matching bases. The germline V gene has CDR1 SGHTA and CDR2 FQGNSA. The CDR3 spans 14 residues. Trimming took 0 bases from V and 5 from J, leaving 9 bases between them. The CDR3 region is CASSLARERDTQYF. The CDR3 nucleotides read TGTGCCAGCAGCTTAGCCAGGGAACGAGATACGCAGTATTTT.

This clonotype was observed at least ten times. The chain has TRBV4-3 and TRBJ1-4, with D maybe TRBD1 (6 bases). The V and J ends lost 8 bases and 2 bases respectively, with 18 bases between them. This CDR3 contains 16 residues. CDR1 is LGHNA, CDR2 YSLEER, per germline. CDR3 sequence (DNA): TGCGCCAGCGGAGACAGACATACAGGGACTAATGAAAAACTGTTTTTT. It is translated as CASGDRHTGTNEKLFF.

This rearrangement joins TRBV12-3 or TRBV12-4 to TRBJ2-7; D might be TRBD1 or TRBD2, each matching 6 bases. Trimming took off 3 bases at V and 3 bases at J, with 9 bases between the two ends. The CDR3 loop spans 13 amino acids. CDR3 residues: CASSFEGGYEQYF. DNA of the CDR3: TGTGCCAGCAGTTTTGAGGGGGGCTACGAGCAGTACTTC.

The table lists this clonotype with many counts. This chain links TRBV12-3 or TRBV12-4 with TRBJ2-5; no clear D gene. The germline V and J ends were trimmed by 6 bases and 4 bases, with 18 bases remaining between them. The CDR3 covers 15 residues. This CDR3 is CASSPGQKSIETQYF. In nucleotides, the CDR3 is TGTGCCAGCAGCCCTGGCCAGAAGTCGATAGAGACCCAGTACTTC.

This clonotype was counted a few times. V is TRBV24-1 and J is TRBJ2-1, with D possibly being TRBD1 or TRBD2 (5 bases each). Germline V lookup: CDR1 KGHDR, CDR2 SFDVKD. Trimming left V 7 bases short and J 0 bases short, with 9 bases between. The CDR3 has 14 amino acids. CDR3 DNA: TGTGCCACCAGGGGGGAGAGCTCCTACAATGAGCAGTTCTTC. As protein: CATRGESSYNEQFF.